The 24 T cell receptor beta chains reported below all come from one sample, sequenced in a study of cytomegalovirus exposure and HLA in healthy donors. 13 Jbeta primers and 60 Vbeta primers were used for the PCR. The protocol was immunoSEQ multiplex PCR, while the TCRdb copy is restricted to in-frame clones and leaves out a portion. This table holds over 200,000 clones, 77% found once. Specimen: PBMCs. These receptors all stem from a woman aged 55-75 years in good health and CMV-seropositive.

In DNA form, the CDR3 reads TGTGCCAGCAGCCCCCCTCTACACTACCTTTATGGCTACACCTTC. Its protein is CASSPPLHYLYGYTF. The chain employs TRBV7-2 and TRBJ1-2; no firm D call. The V end lost 5 bases, the J end lost 5 bases, and 18 bases lay between the germline ends. This CDR3 has 15 residues. CDR1 SGHTA and CDR2 FQGNSA come from the germline V gene.

The chain recombines TRBV7-2 with TRBJ2-7; D might be TRBD1 (6 bases). This CDR3 spans 15 amino acids. V lost 6 bases and J 0 bases, leaving 15 bases between the germline ends. The germline V gene has CDR1 SGHTA and CDR2 FQGNSA. The CDR3 is CASRPQGWGSYEQYF. The CDR3 DNA reads as TGTGCCAGCAGACCACAGGGATGGGGCTCCTACGAGCAGTACTTC.

The gene calls are TRBV6-6 and TRBJ2-7; D possibly corresponds to TRBD1 (6 bases). Germline CDR1 and CDR2: MNHNY and SVGAGI (reference sequence). This CDR3 is built from 14 residues. Trimming took off 6 bases at V and 0 bases at J, with 12 bases between the two ends. The CDR3 region has the DNA TGTGCCAGCAGCCCGAGGGGGAGCTCCTACGAGCAGTACTTC. This gives the protein CASSPRGSSYEQYF.

The rearrangement joins TRBV27 to TRBJ1-2; TRBD1 matches 10 bases. V shed 3 bases and J 8 bases; nucleotides not matched to a gene: 3. Germline loops: CDR1 MNHEY, CDR2 SMNVEV (reference sequence). This CDR3 comprises 13 residues. CDR3: CASSFGTGVGYTF. The CDR3 nucleotides read TGTGCCAGCAGTTTCGGGACAGGGGTAGGCTACACCTTC.

The chain combines TRBV6-1 with TRBJ2-7; TRBD2 matches 10 bases. This CDR3 contains 15 residues. Germline trimming cut 5 bases from V and 0 bases from J; bases unmatched to any gene: 4. Germline loops: CDR1 MNHNS, CDR2 SASEGT. DNA for the CDR3: TGTGCCAGCAGTAAACTAGCGGGGATCTCCTACGAGCAGTACTTC. This gives the protein CASSKLAGISYEQYF.

This clone was counted once. This chain joins TRBV7-8 and TRBJ2-2, with 13 bases that match TRBD2. This CDR3 contains 17 residues. CDR1 is SGHVS and CDR2 is FQNEAQ in the germline V gene. Trimming at V came to 5 bases and at J to 3 bases, leaving 6 bases not matched to a gene. The CDR3 region is CASSRWTSGSDTGELFF. In nucleotides, the CDR3 is TGTGCCAGCAGCCGTTGGACTAGCGGGAGTGACACCGGGGAGCTGTTTTTT.

With regard to this clone: Other DNA sequences in this sample translate to the same CDR3. This chain uses TRBV5-6 with TRBJ1-4, with a possible D match to TRBD1 (5 bases). Germline V gene lookup returns CDR1 SGHDT and CDR2 YYEEEE. The length of the CDR3 is 16 residues. Trimming cost V 4 bases and J 8 bases, with 21 bases left between them. CDR3 sequence reads: CASSVTPGRGREKLFF. The CDR3 bases are TGTGCCAGCAGCGTCACCCCGGGACGGGGGAGGGAAAAACTGTTTTTT.

This CDR3 is CASRTAGANVLTF. The CDR3 bases are TGTGCCAGCCGGACAGCTGGGGCCAACGTCCTGACTTTC. The J gene is TRBJ2-6, the V gene TRBV6-5, with D tentatively TRBD1 (6 bases). Germline V lookup: CDR1 MNHEY, CDR2 SVGAGI. Trimming shortened V by 8 bases and J by 2 bases, and 7 bases separated the two germline ends. The CDR3 loop spans 13 amino acids.

This chain joins TRBV6-1 and TRBJ2-2; no firm D call. The CDR3 sequence is 15 residues long. Deletions cut 1 base from V and 6 bases from J, with 12 bases between. Germline V CDR1 and CDR2: MNHNS, SASEGT. The CDR3 spells CASSEVGVAAGELFF. The CDR3 coding sequence is TGTGCCAGCAGTGAAGTCGGCGTGGCGGCCGGGGAGCTGTTTTTT.

This chain uses TRBV6-8 with TRBJ2-5, with 8 bases matching TRBD1. The V gene's germline CDR1 is MNHGY and CDR2 SAAAGT. CDR3 length: 15 amino acids. The V and J ends lost 2 bases and 5 bases, in that order; junction bases with no gene match: 7. This CDR3 reads CASSYLQGGRETQYF. The CDR3 coding sequence is TGTGCCAGCAGTTACCTACAGGGGGGACGGGAGACCCAGTACTTC.

The rearrangement links TRBV28 to TRBJ1-5; D is uncertain. The CDR3 has 13 amino acids. CDR1 MDHEN and CDR2 SYDVKM come from the germline V gene. V gave up 1 base and J gave up 4 bases, with 5 bases separating them. The chain's CDR3 is CASSLYLNQPQHF. CDR3 in DNA: TGTGCCAGCAGTTTATACCTAAATCAGCCCCAGCATTTT.

The V and J genes are TRBV6-4 and TRBJ2-1; 9 nucleotides agree with TRBD1. This CDR3 comprises 17 residues. CDR1 and CDR2 (germline): MRHNA, SNTAGT. Trimming cost V 6 bases and J 6 bases; bases outside gene matches: 15. This CDR3 is CASSPQKTGGYVNEQFF. The CDR3 coding sequence is TGTGCCAGCAGCCCTCAGAAAACAGGGGGCTATGTCAATGAGCAGTTCTTC.

This chain connects TRBV10-3 to TRBJ1-6, with D maybe TRBD1 (6 bases). CDR1 and CDR2 from the germline V gene are ENHRY and SYGVKD. This CDR3 has 13 residues. Trimming stripped 3 bases from V and 10 bases from J, with 10 bases between. CDR3 DNA sequence: TGTGCCATCAGTGAAGGGGGGGGATCACCCCTCCACTTT. This codes for CAISEGGGSPLHF.

This chain links TRBV19 with TRBJ2-7, with TRBD1 matching over 8 bases. After removal of 8 bases from V and 6 bases from J, the junction contained 6 bases not matched to a gene. CDR3 length: 12 amino acids. Germline V gene lookup returns CDR1 LNHDA and CDR2 SQIVND (reference sequence). The CDR3 loop reads CASGGQGGEQYF. The CDR3 DNA reads as TGTGCCAGTGGAGGACAGGGCGGCGAGCAGTACTTC.

This clone has just one count. The J gene is TRBJ2-3, the V gene TRBV5-1, with a weak D call TRBD2 (6 bases). This CDR3 is 16 amino acids long. Deletions cut 0 bases from V and 3 bases from J, with 14 bases between. Germline V CDR1 and CDR2: SGHRS, YFSETQ. The CDR3 DNA follows: TGCGCCAGCAGCTTGGCCGGGAGCAGGTGGACAGATACGCAGTATTTT. This encodes CASSLAGSRWTDTQYF. Complete variable domain (other parts from reference TRBV5-1 and TRBJ2-3): KAGVTQTPRYLIKTRGQQVTLSCSPISGHRSVSWYQQTPGQGLQFLFEYFSETQRNKGNFPGRFSGRQFSNSRSEMNVSTLELGDSALYLCASSLAGSRWTDTQYFGPGTRLTVL.

The V gene is TRBV5-1, the J gene TRBJ1-4; 7 nucleotides align to TRBD1. The CDR3 has 17 residues. Germline lookup yields CDR1 SGHRS and CDR2 YFSETQ. Losses at the gene ends were 4 bases for V and 5 bases for J; bases not matched to a gene: 14. CDR3 sequence (DNA): TGCGCCAGCAGCCTACGGACAGGAGGGGTTCCAAATGAAAAACTGTTTTTT. As protein: CASSLRTGGVPNEKLFF.

This clone was detected only a few times. The chain links TRBV30 to TRBJ1-4; D unresolved. In germline, CDR1 is GTSNPN, CDR2 SVGIG (reference sequence). The CDR3 sequence is 15 residues long. Deletions cut 0 bases from V and 8 bases from J, with 16 bases between. CDR3 in DNA: TGTGCCTGGAGTGTACGCGGCGTAGGAGGAGAAAAACTGTTTTTT. This sequence encodes CAWSVRGVGGEKLFF.

The rearrangement uses TRBV25-1 and TRBJ1-2; 10 bases match TRBD1. Looked up from germline, CDR1 is MGHDK and CDR2 is SYGVNS. The CDR3 has 14 amino acids. The J segment lost 7 bases and the V segment lost 3 bases, leaving 5 bases of the junction unmatched. CDR3 bases: TGTGCCAGCAGTGAGACAGGGGGCGCGGGTGGCTACACCTTC. The encoded protein is CASSETGGAGGYTF.

The chain combines TRBV14 with TRBJ1-1; TRBD1 might be the D (6 bases). The CDR3 is 16 residues long. V was cut by 4 bases and J by 3 bases, with 18 bases left in between. Germline CDR1 reads SGHDN; CDR2 reads FVKESK. CDR3 in amino acids: CASSRLVGGQDTEAFF. DNA of the CDR3: TGTGCCAGCAGCCGCCTAGTCGGGGGGCAAGACACTGAAGCTTTCTTT.

This clone was counted a few times. This chain connects TRBV5-4 to TRBJ1-1, with TRBD1 identical over 10 bases. Germline loops: CDR1 SGHNT, CDR2 YYREEE (reference sequence). There are 13 residues in the CDR3. Trimming cost V 3 bases and J 4 bases; bases outside gene matches: 0. DNA of the CDR3: TGTGCCAGCAGCTGGGACAGGGGCACTGAAGCTTTCTTT. This encodes CASSWDRGTEAFF.

The V call is TRBV6-1, the J call TRBJ1-1; D is possibly TRBD1 (6 bases). Germline lookup yields CDR1 MNHNS and CDR2 SASEGT. This CDR3 contains 14 residues. V lost 2 bases, J lost 8 bases, and 15 bases lay in between. CDR3 sequence: CASSENGGGAEAFF. The CDR3 coding sequence is TGTGCCAGCAGTGAAAATGGGGGCGGCGCGGAAGCTTTCTTT.

The rearrangement uses TRBV6-1 and TRBJ1-5, with TRBD1 identical over 8 bases. V gave up 7 bases and J gave up 2 bases; unmatched junction bases: 4. This CDR3 is 14 amino acids long. The germline V gene has CDR1 MNHNS and CDR2 SASEGT. CDR3 residues: CASTLGQGNQPQHF. CDR3 coding DNA: TGTGCCAGCACCCTGGGACAGGGCAATCAGCCCCAGCATTTT.

The chain carries TRBV19 and TRBJ1-1, with TRBD1 matching 8 bases. With V trimmed by 4 bases and J by 3 bases, 13 bases remained unmatched. Germline V gives CDR1 LNHDA, CDR2 SQIVND (reference sequence). This CDR3 spans 17 amino acids. The CDR3 protein is CASSTLELGQGDTEAFF. Here the CDR3 DNA reads TGTGCCAGTAGTACGCTTGAATTAGGACAGGGAGACACTGAAGCTTTCTTT.

This chain uses TRBV7-3 with TRBJ1-1; TRBD1 agrees at 7 bases. In germline, CDR1 is SGHTA, CDR2 FQGTGA. V was pared by 5 bases and J by 4 bases, with 1 base of the junction left unmatched. The CDR3 has 12 residues. CDR3 DNA sequence: TGTGCCAGCAGCCAGGGGGGCACTGAAGCTTTCTTT. This sequence encodes CASSQGGTEAFF.